This TCR beta chain was obtained from a study of blood T cell repertoires in COVID-19. Study-wide background: Some COVID-19 samples were acute and others convalescent; all came from the United States, Italy and Spain. Sources were T cells, B-cell-depleted T cells, or PBMCs; the material itself was cDNA or gDNA.

Trimming took 3 bases from V and 2 from J, leaving 12 bases between them. There are 15 residues in the CDR3. Germline V gene lookup returns CDR1 KGHSH and CDR2 LQKENI. In the original analysis: Estimates of nucleated cell counts were drawn from the amplification of reference gene primers. This table comes from immunoSEQ multiplex PCR, and its TCRdb copy is limited to in-frame clones, with some not included. That table supplies the V and J calls and clone size; D and trimming were determined from the DNA. The data hold over 40,000 clones, with approximately 86% observed a single time. The sequencing sample was made of peripheral blood. This chain joins TRBV18 and TRBJ2-3; maybe TRBD1 (6 bases). The origin of this receptor is an elderly man with active COVID-19. In nucleotides, the CDR3 is TGTGCCAGCTCACCTACGACAGGTTACACAGATACGCAGTATTTT. Its translation is CASSPTTGYTDTQYF.